This entry lists 27 T cell receptor beta chains sequenced from one sample in a study of T cell repertoires in cytomegalovirus infection. Antigens of these TCRs are unknown. Via MiXCR, TCRdb re-called the reads, giving one row per CDR3 protein. The sample includes 350,000 to 400,000 distinct CDR3 sequences, about a third of them seen just once. The starting material was cultured PBMCs, obtained from culture after CMV antigen stimulation. These receptors were obtained from a human donor in good health (CMV status not recorded). Some clones in this sample may be carry-over from other donors' samples.

This clonotype showed up many times. The chain uses TRBV6-2 or TRBV6-3 and TRBJ2-1, with 8 positions matching TRBD2. V shed 7 bases, J shed 9 bases, and the junction held 8 bases outside the gene matches. Germline V gene data show CDR1 as MNHEY and CDR2 as SVGEGT. The CDR3 loop spans 13 amino acids. The CDR3 protein is CASKGSGRGEQFF. CDR3 DNA sequence: TGTGCCAGCAAAGGGAGCGGGAGAGGTGAGCAGTTCTTC.

The rearrangement links TRBV15 to TRBJ2-5; D might be TRBD2 (6 bases). The V gene's germline CDR1 is LNHNV and CDR2 YYDKDF (reference sequence). V was pared by 2 bases and J by 0 bases, with 13 bases between. CDR3 length equals 16 residues. The CDR3 DNA sequence: TGTGCCACCAGCAGAACTTGGGAGGCATACCAAGAGACCCAGTACTTC. The encoded protein is CATSRTWEAYQETQYF.

The chain uses TRBV6-1 and TRBJ1-1; a weak D match, TRBD1 (5 bases). Between the trimmed V and J ends, which lost 6 bases and 0 bases, there was a span of 11 bases. This CDR3 has 14 amino acids. Germline V lookup: CDR1 MNHNS, CDR2 SASEGT. CDR3 nucleotide sequence: TGTGCCAGCAGACACCAGACAGTGAACACTGAAGCTTTCTTT. It encodes CASRHQTVNTEAFF.

A few counts support this clonotype. J is TRBJ2-7 and V is TRBV12-3 or TRBV12-4, with D possibly matching TRBD1 (6 bases). V gave up 4 bases and J gave up 4 bases, with 11 bases separating them. This CDR3 is built from 13 residues. The CDR3 sequence is CASSSQGWYEQYF. The CDR3 DNA reads TGTGCCAGCAGTTCCCAGGGGTGGTACGAGCAGTACTTC.

Here the CDR3 DNA reads TGCAGTGCTATGAACGAGCTACCTGAAGAGACCCAGTACTTC. As protein: CSAMNELPEETQYF. V usage is TRBV20-1 and J usage is TRBJ2-5; D is unclear. CDR1 is DFQATT and CDR2 is SNEGSKA in the germline V gene (reference sequence). V shed 4 bases and J shed 3 bases, with 15 bases lying between them. This CDR3 has 14 amino acids.

V and J are TRBV7-9 and TRBJ1-4, with 9 bases aligning to TRBD1. The V gene's germline CDR1 is SEHNR and CDR2 FQNEAQ (reference sequence). The V segment lost 5 bases and the J segment 6 bases; nucleotides outside the gene matches: 10. The CDR3 is 16 amino acids. CDR3 in DNA: TGTGCCAGCAGCACACGGACAGGGGTGACCGATGAAAAACTGTTTTTT. This encodes CASSTRTGVTDEKLFF.

This clonotype was observed a few times. The chain has TRBV7-6 and TRBJ2-1; 12 nucleotides agree with TRBD2. Germline trimming cut 1 base from V and 7 bases from J; bases unmatched to any gene: 5. In germline, CDR1 is SGHVS, CDR2 FNYEAQ. CDR3 length equals 16 residues. This chain's CDR3 is CASSLVGLAGSNEQFF. In DNA, the CDR3 is TGTGCCAGCAGCTTAGTAGGACTAGCGGGATCAAATGAGCAGTTCTTC.

This chain uses TRBV28 with TRBJ2-7; 12 bases line up with TRBD2. The ends lost 5 bases at V and 7 bases at J; junction bases unmatched: 6. CDR3 length: 14 amino acids. CDR1 and CDR2 from the germline V gene are MDHEN and SYDVKM. In nucleotides, the CDR3 is TGTGCCAGCAGTCTTGGGACTAGCGGGCCAGAGCAGTACTTC. Translating it yields CASSLGTSGPEQYF.

This clonotype appeared a few times. This chain uses TRBV11-3 with TRBJ2-3; the D is unclear. This CDR3 is built from 16 residues. CDR1 and CDR2 from the germline V gene are SGHNT and YENEEA. V lost 1 base, J lost 3 bases, and 14 bases lay in between. The CDR3 bases are TGTGCCAGCAGCTTAGGTTCCCGCTGGGGTACAGATACGCAGTATTTT. It specifies CASSLGSRWGTDTQYF. The complete variable domain, with remaining parts taken from reference TRBV11-3 and TRBJ2-3, reads EAGVVQSPRYKIIEKKQPVAFWCNPISGHNTLYWYLQNLGQGPELLIRYENEEAVDDSQLPKDRFSAERLKGVDSTLKIQPAELGDSAVYLCASSLGSRWGTDTQYFGPGTRLTVL.

A few counts support this clonotype. This chain connects TRBV7-3 to TRBJ1-3; no firm D call. V lost 3 bases and J 4 bases, leaving 7 bases between the germline ends. The CDR3 length is 13 residues. From germline, CDR1 is SGHTA and CDR2 FQGTGA. CDR3 residues: CASSFFPGNTIYF. The CDR3 DNA sequence: TGTGCCAGCAGCTTTTTCCCGGGAAACACCATATATTTT.

This sequence joins TRBV7-2 and TRBJ2-5; D might be TRBD2 (5 bases). The CDR3 spans 13 residues. The ends were cut back, 5 bases at V and 10 bases at J, with 17 bases in the middle. From germline, CDR1 is SGHTA and CDR2 FQGNSA. CDR3 amino acids: CASSPEPLGSQYF. The CDR3 DNA sequence: TGTGCCAGCAGCCCGGAGCCCCTAGGGAGCCAGTACTTC.

This clonotype appeared a few times. CDR3 sequence: CASSLVLAGEVETQYF. The CDR3, as DNA: TGTGCCAGCAGCTTAGTCTTAGCGGGAGAAGTAGAGACCCAGTACTTC. This rearrangement joins TRBV7-6 to TRBJ2-5; 9 nucleotides line up with TRBD2. The J segment lost 4 bases and the V segment lost 1 base, leaving 7 bases of the junction unmatched. Germline V lookup: CDR1 SGHVS, CDR2 FNYEAQ. CDR3 size: 16 residues.

This clonotype was seen just once. The chain combines TRBV19 with TRBJ1-1; no definite D call. Germline CDR1 LNHDA, CDR2 SQIVND (reference sequence). The CDR3 contains 11 residues. Trimming took off 5 bases at V and 11 bases at J, with 12 bases between the two ends. The CDR3 DNA reads TGTGCCAGTAGTGAGCTTCCTGGGGCTTTCTTT. It specifies CASSELPGAFF.

The chain carries TRBV7-3 and TRBJ2-1; D is possibly TRBD1 (5 bases). The CDR3 runs to 16 residues. The V gene's germline CDR1 is SGHTA and CDR2 FQGTGA. With 1 base removed from V and 4 bases from J, the gap between germline ends came to 14 bases. The CDR3 loop is CASSLIATVTYNEQFF. In DNA, the CDR3 is TGTGCCAGCAGCTTAATCGCGACAGTTACTTACAATGAGCAGTTCTTC.

This clonotype was counted at least ten times. J is TRBJ1-1 and V is TRBV7-2; no clear D gene. Trimming stripped 1 base from V and 3 bases from J, with 6 bases between. CDR3 length: 13 residues. The germline gives CDR1 SGHTA, CDR2 FQGNSA. The CDR3 region has the DNA TGTGCCAGCAGCTTAGTTGCAGACACTGAAGCTTTCTTT. Amino acids: CASSLVADTEAFF.

The DNA of the CDR3 is TGCGCCAGCAGCCAAGGGGTAGGGTCCAATCAGCCCCAGCATTTT. Protein product: CASSQGVGSNQPQHF. The chain employs TRBV4-1 and TRBJ1-5; D ambiguous. V lost 1 base and J 3 bases, leaving 10 bases between the germline ends. In germline, CDR1 is MGHRA, CDR2 YSYEKL. The CDR3 has 15 amino acids.

This chain connects TRBV6-2 or TRBV6-3 to TRBJ2-7, with 12 bases matching TRBD2. Germline V lookup: CDR1 MNHEY, CDR2 SVGEGT. The CDR3 sequence is 14 residues long. V gave up 6 bases and J gave up 4 bases; unmatched junction bases: 4. CDR3 loop: CASRTSGGSYEQYV. CDR3 in DNA: TGTGCCAGCAGGACTAGCGGGGGCTCTTACGAGCAGTACGTC.

This chain links TRBV19 with TRBJ1-1; D uncertain. Germline V gives CDR1 LNHDA, CDR2 SQIVND (reference sequence). The CDR3 sequence is 12 residues long. Between the trimmed V and J ends, which lost 6 bases and 7 bases, there was a span of 12 bases. The CDR3 DNA reads TGTGCCAGTAGCCCCCAAGAGGGTGAAGCTTTCTTT. Protein product: CASSPQEGEAFF.

This clonotype was counted ten times or more. This chain links TRBV11-3 with TRBJ2-2; TRBD2 matches 8 bases. V was clipped by 7 bases and J by 5 bases; unmatched bases: 9. The CDR3 runs to 15 residues. Germline V CDR1 and CDR2: SGHNT, YENEEA. CDR3 region: CASTPIAGSTGELFF. DNA for the CDR3: TGTGCCAGCACCCCTATAGCGGGAAGTACCGGGGAGCTGTTTTTT.

The sample holds a few counts of this clonotype. The rearrangement uses TRBV28 and TRBJ2-3; D could derive from TRBD1 or TRBD2 (5 bases each). This CDR3 contains 15 residues. Per the germline V gene, CDR1 is MDHEN and CDR2 is SYDVKM. V was clipped by 11 bases and J by 1 base, with 19 bases between them. The CDR3, as DNA: TGTGCCCTCGGGAACCAGGGCAGGGGCACAGATACGCAGTATTTT. This sequence encodes CALGNQGRGTDTQYF.

The DNA of the CDR3 is TGTGCCAGCAGCTTTTCGACGGGAGTGGCCTACGAGCAGTACTTC. Translating gives CASSFSTGVAYEQYF. The rearrangement links TRBV7-2 to TRBJ2-7, with D tentatively TRBD2 (6 bases). The CDR3 totals 15 residues. V was clipped by 3 bases and J by 2 bases, with 14 bases between them. Germline V gene lookup returns CDR1 SGHTA and CDR2 FQGNSA.

The rearrangement uses TRBV19 and TRBJ2-3, with a possible D match to TRBD1 (6 bases). The CDR3 length is 16 residues. The V end lost 3 bases, the J end lost 1 base, and 14 bases lay between the germline ends. The V gene's germline CDR1 is LNHDA and CDR2 SQIVND (reference sequence). This CDR3 is CASSMPQGLGTDTQYF. The CDR3 DNA sequence: TGTGCCAGTAGTATGCCACAGGGATTAGGCACAGATACGCAGTATTTT. Drawing the rest from reference TRBV19 and TRBJ2-3, the complete variable domain is DGGITQSPKYLFRKEGQNVTLSCEQNLNHDAMYWYRQDPGQGLRLIYYSQIVNDFQKGDIAEGYSVSREKKESFPLTVTSAQKNPTAFYLCASSMPQGLGTDTQYFGPGTRLTVL.

V gene TRBV19 combines with J gene TRBJ2-1; 10 nucleotides agree with TRBD2. CDR3 size: 17 residues. Germline trimming cut 2 bases from V and 5 bases from J; bases unmatched to any gene: 9. CDR1 is LNHDA, CDR2 SQIVND, per germline (reference sequence). CDR3 amino acids: CASSITGASGSHNEQFF. The CDR3 bases are TGTGCCAGTAGTATAACAGGTGCTAGCGGGAGCCACAATGAGCAGTTCTTC.

This clonotype was detected a few times. This sequence joins TRBV7-4 and TRBJ2-3; tentative D call: TRBD2 (6 bases). CDR1 and CDR2 (germline): SGHVT, SQSDAQ. The CDR3 sequence is 16 residues long. Trimming stripped 5 bases from V and 3 bases from J, with 18 bases between. In DNA form, the CDR3 reads TGTGCCAGCAGCCCCCCCACGGGAGAGAGGACAGATACGCAGTATTTT. Its protein product is CASSPPTGERTDTQYF.

This clonotype was seen a handful of times. The chain has TRBV10-3 and TRBJ2-5, with TRBD1 matching over 8 bases. Germline CDR1 ENHRY, CDR2 SYGVKD. The CDR3 extends over 15 amino acids. V shed 2 bases and J 1 base; nucleotides not matched to a gene: 3. The CDR3 bases are TGTGCCATCAGTGAGGGACAGGGAGGCCAAGAGACCCAGTACTTC. Translation: CAISEGQGGQETQYF.

The chain joins TRBV29-1 to TRBJ2-6; D remains ambiguous. This CDR3 comprises 14 residues. V shed 7 bases and J shed 0 bases, with 10 bases lying between them. Germline V gene data show CDR1 as SQVTM and CDR2 as ANQGSEA. DNA of the CDR3: TGCAGCGACCCAGACGGCTCTGGGGCCAACGTCCTGACTTTC. This sequence encodes CSDPDGSGANVLTF.

The chain recombines TRBV4-1 with TRBJ2-4; 8 nucleotides align to TRBD2. The germline CDR1 and CDR2 sequences are MGHRA and YSYEKL. The V gene end was trimmed by 5 bases and the J gene end by 5 bases; junction bases not matched to a gene: 5. This CDR3 comprises 14 residues. The CDR3 region has the DNA TGCGCCAGCAGCTTACCGGGACTAGAAAACATTCAGTACTTC. Its protein product is CASSLPGLENIQYF.